These 13 T cell receptor beta chains were all obtained from the same sample, sequenced in a study of radiotherapy plus CTLA-4 blockade in lung cancer. Profiling relied on immunoSEQ multiplex PCR, and the TCRdb table lists in-frame clones only, not all of them. The sample yields around 100,000 clones, over 65% seen once. The sample consisted of peripheral blood, taken from a patient treated with radiotherapy plus ipilimumab. These receptors were collected from a human donor with non-small cell lung cancer that progressed on radiotherapy plus ipilimumab. Some clones in this sample may be carry-over from other donors' samples.

This sequence joins TRBV4-3 and TRBJ2-7, with D perhaps TRBD1 (5 bases). The germline CDR1 and CDR2 sequences are LGHNA and YSLEER. CDR3 length: 15 residues. V was trimmed by 0 bases and J by 2 bases, leaving 11 bases between them. CDR3 amino acids: CASSQDRGYPYEQYF. In DNA, the CDR3 is TGCGCCAGCAGCCAAGATAGGGGTTACCCCTACGAGCAGTACTTC.

This clone has only a few counts. V usage is TRBV6-1 and J usage is TRBJ1-5; D is possibly TRBD1 (6 bases). The CDR3 is 16 amino acids. Germline CDR1 and CDR2: MNHNS and SASEGT. V shed 4 bases and J shed 5 bases, with 18 bases lying between them. The CDR3, as DNA: TGTGCCAGCAGTGCCGAGACAGGTGCAGGCCATCAGCCCCAGCATTTT. Translating gives CASSAETGAGHQPQHF.

The chain has TRBV19 and TRBJ2-3, with D perhaps TRBD2 (6 bases). The germline V gene has CDR1 LNHDA and CDR2 SQIVND (reference sequence). The CDR3 is made up of 16 amino acids. Trimming cost V 7 bases and J 0 bases, with 17 bases left between them. DNA of the CDR3: TGTGCCAGTACCCAAAAGGTGGGGACTAGCACAGATACGCAGTATTTT. Protein product: CASTQKVGTSTDTQYF.

The chain is built from TRBV6-1 and TRBJ2-7; D is tentatively TRBD1 or TRBD2 (5 bases each). Trimming took off 3 bases at V and 3 bases at J, with 15 bases between the two ends. Germline-derived CDR1 and CDR2 are MNHNS and SASEGT. This CDR3 region has 15 residues. The CDR3 protein is CASSEPGRANYEQYF. The CDR3 DNA reads TGTGCCAGCAGTGAGCCGGGACGGGCTAACTACGAGCAGTACTTC.

This chain joins TRBV7-8 and TRBJ2-1; 13 nucleotides line up with TRBD2. CDR3 length: 19 residues. The germline V gene has CDR1 SGHVS and CDR2 FQNEAQ. The trim removed 1 base at V and 4 bases at J, leaving 10 bases unmatched. The CDR3 protein is CASSLVRGTSGAVYNEQFF. In nucleotides, the CDR3 is TGTGCCAGCAGCTTAGTTCGGGGGACTAGCGGGGCGGTATACAATGAGCAGTTCTTC.

A single count supports this clone. The junction differs from germline at one of its ends, possibly a read error. J is TRBJ2-3 and V is TRBV7-7; 9 bases map to TRBD1. The CDR3 spans 15 residues. Germline V gene data show CDR1 as SSHAT and CDR2 as FNYEAQ (reference sequence). In DNA form, the CDR3 reads TGTGCTAGCAGCATAGGGACAGGGATTGGGGATACGCAGTATTTT. This gives the protein CASSIGTGIGDTQYF.

This rearrangement joins TRBV5-5 to TRBJ1-3; D remains ambiguous. Germline CDR1 and CDR2: SGHKS and YYEKEE (reference sequence). The germline V and J ends were trimmed by 0 bases and 0 bases, with 4 bases remaining between them. This CDR3 contains 14 residues. CDR3 in amino acids: CASSLAPSGNTIYF. In DNA, the CDR3 is TGTGCCAGCAGCTTGGCCCCCTCTGGAAACACCATATATTTT.

V usage is TRBV2 and J usage is TRBJ2-3, with 8 nucleotides matching TRBD2. Per the germline V gene, CDR1 is SNHLY and CDR2 is FYNNEI. With V trimmed by 3 bases and J by 3 bases, 2 bases remained unmatched. The CDR3 sequence is 14 residues long. The CDR3 nucleotides are TGTGCCAGCAGTGAGGGACTAGGGACAGATACGCAGTATTTT. Protein sequence: CASSEGLGTDTQYF.

V gene TRBV13 combines with J gene TRBJ1-3, with TRBD1 matching 8 bases. The CDR3 runs 13 residues. Trimming took 8 bases from V and 4 from J; bases not matched to a gene: 4. Looked up from germline, CDR1 is PRHDT and CDR2 is FYEKMQ (reference sequence). For the CDR3, the DNA is TGTGCCAGCGGACAGGGTACCGGAAACACCATATATTTT. This translates into CASGQGTGNTIYF.

This clone appeared once. This chain links TRBV4-3 with TRBJ2-3, with TRBD2 matching 8 bases. This CDR3 contains 16 residues. The ends lost 0 bases at V and 7 bases at J; junction bases unmatched: 9. Germline assignment: CDR1 LGHNA and CDR2 YSLEER. The CDR3 sequence is CASSQDPRGGPYTQYF. In nucleotides, the CDR3 is TGCGCCAGCAGCCAAGATCCACGGGGGGGCCCATATACGCAGTATTTT.

The chain recombines TRBV7-3 with TRBJ2-3; a possible D gene is TRBD1 (7 bases). The CDR3 has 14 residues. Trimming removed 5 bases at V and 4 bases at J, with 13 bases between. Germline CDR1 is SGHTA and CDR2 is FQGTGA. The CDR3 DNA reads as TGTGCCAGCAGCAGAACAGGGGAGGCAGATACGCAGTATTTT. Its protein product is CASSRTGEADTQYF.

This chain joins TRBV7-2 and TRBJ2-7, with a possible D match to TRBD1 (6 bases). Trimming cost V 1 base and J 2 bases, with 15 bases left between them. CDR1 and CDR2 (germline): SGHTA, FQGNSA. The CDR3 runs to 16 residues. The CDR3 DNA is TGTGCCAGCAGCTTAGGTTTCATGCAGGGGACCTACGAGCAGTACTTC. It translates to CASSLGFMQGTYEQYF.

V is TRBV6-4 and J is TRBJ2-3, with a tentative D call TRBD2 (5 bases). V was pared by 6 bases and J by 9 bases, with 13 bases between. The CDR3 is 12 amino acids. Germline V lookup: CDR1 MRHNA, CDR2 SNTAGT. CDR3 DNA: TGTGCCAGCAGCGTAGACCTAGCAACGCAGTATTTT. Amino acid sequence: CASSVDLATQYF.